Below, 32 T cell receptor beta chains from the same sample are listed, as sequenced in a study of regulatory T cells in long-lasting Graves disease. With iRepertoire HTBI primers and Arm-PCR of CDR3 regions, TCR beta libraries were built. TCRdb reprocessed the multiplex PCR reads via MiXCR and lists one record per CDR3 protein. The profile shows about 620,000 distinct CDR3 sequences, 16% of them singletons. Time point: newly diagnosed GD, antithyroid drugs for less than 3 months. Construction of the TCR library relied on RNA isolated from PBMCs. These data also featured in a second study, about T cells in Graves' hyperthyroidism and ophthalmopathy.

The specimen was peripheral blood mononuclear cells (PBMCs), collected at new diagnosis, from a patient treated with antithyroid drugs. Receptors originate from a woman younger than 45 with Graves disease.

The rearrangement links TRBV7-9 to TRBJ2-1, with 7 bases identical to TRBD2. Losses at the gene ends were 2 bases for V and 4 bases for J; bases not matched to a gene: 14. Germline CDR1 reads SEHNR; CDR2 reads FQNEAQ (reference sequence). There are 18 residues in the CDR3. The CDR3 sequence is CASSLYTSVLRAYNEQFF. The CDR3 nucleotides are TGTGCCAGCAGCTTATATACTAGCGTTCTTAGGGCATACAATGAGCAGTTCTTC.

The table lists this clonotype with many counts. J is TRBJ1-2 and V is TRBV2; 8 bases are a match to TRBD1. The germline CDR1 and CDR2 sequences are SNHLY and FYNNEI. The CDR3 length is 14 residues. The V segment lost 6 bases and the J segment 6 bases; nucleotides outside the gene matches: 9. CDR3 DNA sequence: TGTGCCAGCAGCGGACAGGGACGCACGGATGGCTACACCTTC. Translating gives CASSGQGRTDGYTF.

This rearrangement joins TRBV20-1 to TRBJ2-7; D perhaps matches TRBD2 (5 bases). The germline V gene encodes CDR1 DFQATT and CDR2 SNEGSKA (reference sequence). Deletions cut 0 bases from V and 0 bases from J, with 12 bases between. This CDR3 contains 15 residues. Here the CDR3 DNA reads TGCAGTGCTAGAGATCCGAGGGCCAGCTCCTACGAGCAGTACTTC. It encodes CSARDPRASSYEQYF.

This clonotype showed up just a few times. In this CDR3 the conserved last residue, phenylalanine or tryptophan, is missing, so a read error is likely. The chain combines TRBV7-2 with TRBJ2-3; 13 nucleotides line up with TRBD2. From germline, CDR1 is SGHTA and CDR2 FQGNSA. The CDR3 loop spans 20 amino acids. V lost 5 bases to trimming and J lost 1 base; unmatched junction nucleotides: 15. The CDR3 reads CASSLRQPGLAGMGTDTQYI. CDR3 nucleotide sequence: TGTGCCAGCAGCCTCCGCCAACCGGGACTAGCGGGAATGGGCACAGATACGCAGTATATT.

This clonotype was seen ten or more times. The chain has TRBV6-2 or TRBV6-3 and TRBJ2-7; D is unresolved. From germline, CDR1 is MNHEY and CDR2 SVGEGT. V dropped 2 bases and J dropped 4 bases, with 9 bases sitting between them. CDR3 length equals 13 residues. The CDR3 DNA reads TGTGCCAGCAGTTACGGAACATATTACGAGCAGTACTTC. It specifies CASSYGTYYEQYF.

The chain employs TRBV5-6 and TRBJ1-5, with D possibly matching TRBD1 (5 bases). CDR1 SGHDT and CDR2 YYEEEE come from the germline V gene. V dropped 7 bases and J dropped 6 bases, with 14 bases sitting between them. CDR3 length: 13 amino acids. Written as DNA, the CDR3 is TGTGCCAGCGGGCAGCGGGGGGGTCAGCCCCAGCATTTT. It translates to CASGQRGGQPQHF.

The V gene is TRBV13, the J gene TRBJ2-5; D remains ambiguous. Trimming cost V 6 bases and J 2 bases, with 10 bases left between them. Germline V CDR1 and CDR2: PRHDT, FYEKMQ (reference sequence). This CDR3 has 13 amino acids. The CDR3 region is CASRRAMQETQYF. The DNA of the CDR3 is TGTGCCAGCAGACGGGCAATGCAAGAGACCCAGTACTTC.

This chain uses TRBV29-1 with TRBJ2-7; perhaps TRBD2 as D (7 bases). Germline CDR1 is SQVTM and CDR2 is ANQGSEA. CDR3 length: 13 residues. With 6 bases removed from V and 2 bases from J, the gap between germline ends came to 14 bases. The CDR3 loop is CSVEGGGTYEQYF. The DNA of the CDR3 is TGCAGCGTCGAGGGGGGAGGGACCTACGAGCAGTACTTC.

There are many counts of this clonotype. The chain carries TRBV29-1 and TRBJ2-1; possible D gene TRBD2, 5 bases. This CDR3 is built from 11 residues. Trimming removed 7 bases at V and 8 bases at J, with 12 bases between. CDR1 is SQVTM and CDR2 is ANQGSEA in the germline V gene. The CDR3 is CSGVAGYEQFF. CDR3 DNA: TGCAGCGGGGTCGCGGGTTATGAGCAGTTCTTC.

The J gene is TRBJ1-6, the V gene TRBV27; 9 positions agree with TRBD1. V shed 10 bases, J shed 0 bases, and the junction held 22 bases outside the gene matches. The CDR3 contains 21 residues. In germline, CDR1 is MNHEY, CDR2 SMNVEV (reference sequence). The CDR3, as DNA: TGTGCCACCAGAACCCGACCTACAGGGGGCTCGACCCACTCCTATAATTCACCCCTCCACTTT. The encoded protein is CATRTRPTGGSTHSYNSPLHF.

This clonotype turned up a few times. This chain links TRBV9 with TRBJ2-1; tentatively, D is TRBD2 (6 bases). The germline V gene encodes CDR1 SGDLS and CDR2 YYNGEE. Trimming pared 1 base from V and 5 bases from J, leaving 19 bases between. The CDR3 runs to 17 residues. The CDR3 bases are TGTGCCAGCAGCGTACACACCCGCGGGGCCCGAAACAATGAGCAGTTCTTC. Encoded protein: CASSVHTRGARNNEQFF.

This clonotype was detected only a few times. For the CDR3, the DNA is TGTGCCTGGAGCGACCGTACAATGTTCAAGCAGTACTTC. Its translation is CAWSDRTMFKQYF. The V call is TRBV30, the J call TRBJ2-7; no firm D call. Trimming took 3 bases from V and 8 from J, leaving 17 bases between them. The CDR3 has 13 residues. CDR1 and CDR2 (germline): GTSNPN, SVGIG (reference sequence). Drawing the rest from reference TRBV30 and TRBJ2-7, the complete variable domain is SQTIHQWPATLVQPVGSPLSLECTVEGTSNPNLYWYRQAAGRGLQLLFYSVGIGQISSEVPQNLSASRPQDRQFILSSKKLLLSDSGFYLCAWSDRTMFKQYFGPGTRLTVT.

This clonotype has just a few counts. CDR3 sequence reads: CSAPNSGRVTGELFF. CDR3 nucleotide sequence: TGCAGTGCCCCGAATAGCGGGAGGGTCACCGGGGAGCTGTTTTTT. The chain uses TRBV20-1 and TRBJ2-2; 11 nucleotides align to TRBD2. Per germline, CDR1 DFQATT and CDR2 SNEGSKA (reference sequence). Trimming removed 6 bases from V and 4 bases from J; junction bases left unmatched: 7. The CDR3 has 15 residues.

This clonotype was seen more than once but under ten times. This chain uses TRBV5-1 with TRBJ1-2; the D is unclear. Germline V lookup: CDR1 SGHRS, CDR2 YFSETQ. Trimming cost V 0 bases and J 5 bases, with 8 bases left between them. CDR3 length equals 13 residues. CDR3 residues: CASSLDAKYGYTF. The CDR3 region has the DNA TGCGCCAGCAGCTTGGACGCCAAGTATGGCTACACCTTC.

This clonotype was observed a few times. This rearrangement joins TRBV6-9 to TRBJ2-7; 7 bases are a match to TRBD2. The CDR3 totals 16 residues. The germline V gene has CDR1 MNHGY and CDR2 SVAAGI. With 3 bases clipped from V and 1 base from J, the junction kept 9 bases outside the gene matches. For the CDR3, the DNA is TGTGCCAGCAGTTACGGGAGAGGGGAGGGGTCCTACGAGCAGTACTTC. Translation gives CASSYGRGEGSYEQYF.

The CDR3 loop is CASSFVAGEPSGANVLTF. The CDR3 DNA reads TGTGCCAGCAGTTTTGTAGCGGGAGAGCCTTCTGGGGCCAACGTCCTGACTTTC. V gene TRBV28 combines with J gene TRBJ2-6; 9 bases fit TRBD2. CDR3 size: 18 residues. Germline trimming cut 3 bases from V and 1 base from J; bases unmatched to any gene: 7. CDR1 is MDHEN, CDR2 SYDVKM, per germline.

This clonotype was counted many times. The chain couples TRBV28 to TRBJ2-5; D remains unclear. The V end was cut by 6 bases, the J end by 2 bases, with 10 bases between. CDR3 length equals 13 residues. Germline loops: CDR1 MDHEN, CDR2 SYDVKM. The CDR3 bases are TGTGCCAGCAGCTCCCACCTACAAGAGACCCAGTACTTC. As protein: CASSSHLQETQYF. Full variable domain (outside the CDR3, taken from reference TRBV28 and TRBJ2-5): DVKVTQSSRYLVKRTGEKVFLECVQDMDHENMFWYRQDPGLGLRLIYFSYDVKMKEKGDIPEGYSVSREKKERFSLILESASTNQTSMYLCASSSHLQETQYFGPGTRLLVL.

This clonotype was seen more than once but under ten times. The chain joins TRBV11-2 to TRBJ2-1; either TRBD1 or TRBD2 may fit D (6 bases each). V lost 5 bases and J 6 bases, leaving 11 bases between the germline ends. Germline V gives CDR1 SGHAT, CDR2 FQNNGV. The CDR3 runs to 13 residues. CDR3 residues: CASSEWGANEQFF. CDR3 bases: TGTGCCAGCAGCGAATGGGGGGCCAATGAGCAGTTCTTC.

V gene TRBV6-9 combines with J gene TRBJ2-7; TRBD1 aligns across 7 bases. V dropped 3 bases and J dropped 2; count of bases not matched to a gene: 10. The CDR3 loop spans 16 amino acids. Germline V lookup: CDR1 MNHGY, CDR2 SVAAGI. The CDR3 region is CASSYRSARGPYEQYF. For the CDR3, the DNA is TGTGCCAGCAGTTACAGGTCGGCGAGGGGGCCCTACGAGCAGTACTTC.

This clonotype occurred a few times. The rearrangement links TRBV24-1 to TRBJ1-2; D is undetermined. CDR3 length: 12 residues. Germline CDR1 reads KGHDR; CDR2 reads SFDVKD. Trimming cost V 8 bases and J 4 bases, with 10 bases left between them. The CDR3: CATMDLVYGYTF. In nucleotides, the CDR3 is TGTGCCACCATGGACCTGGTCTATGGCTACACCTTC.

This clonotype appeared once. This chain joins TRBV4-1 and TRBJ2-5; weak D call: TRBD1 (5 bases). V was trimmed by 6 bases and J by 5 bases, leaving 16 bases between them. This CDR3 is built from 14 residues. The germline CDR1 and CDR2 sequences are MGHRA and YSYEKL. The CDR3 DNA follows: TGCGCCAGCAGTCGCAGACAGACTGGCGAGACCCAGTACTTC. It yields the protein CASSRRQTGETQYF.

This clonotype was detected many times. CDR3: CASSQAGHQYF. CDR3 coding DNA: TGTGCCAGCAGCCAGGCGGGACACCAGTACTTC. V usage is TRBV14 and J usage is TRBJ2-7; the D call may be TRBD1 or TRBD2 (6 bases each). Trimming left V 3 bases short and J 10 bases short, with 10 bases between. The germline gives CDR1 SGHDN, CDR2 FVKESK. The length of the CDR3 is 11 residues.

This clonotype was seen repeatedly, ten times or more. V usage is TRBV28 and J usage is TRBJ2-1, with D unresolved. The length of the CDR3 is 11 residues. Trimming pared 5 bases from V and 10 bases from J, leaving 9 bases between. Germline V lookup: CDR1 MDHEN, CDR2 SYDVKM. The CDR3 nucleotides are TGTGCCAGCAGTCCGACCCGGGAGCAGTTCTTC. Amino acids: CASSPTREQFF.

This clonotype occurred many times. The V call is TRBV2, the J call TRBJ2-5; D unclear. Germline CDR1 is SNHLY and CDR2 is FYNNEI. CDR3 length: 15 residues. V was trimmed by 2 bases and J by 5 bases, leaving 15 bases between them. The CDR3 DNA is TGTGCCAGCAGTGAAAGGGCAATAAGCAAGGAGACCCAGTACTTC. It translates to CASSERAISKETQYF.

This clonotype was detected a few times. The J gene is TRBJ2-7, the V gene TRBV2; possibly TRBD1 for D (6 bases). CDR3 size: 15 residues. The germline V and J ends were trimmed by 6 bases and 0 bases, with 15 bases remaining between them. Looked up from germline, CDR1 is SNHLY and CDR2 is FYNNEI. Written as DNA, the CDR3 is TGTGCCAGCAGCCCGCAGGGGACCCTCTCCTACGAGCAGTACTTC. As protein: CASSPQGTLSYEQYF.

This clonotype appeared once. It may be a read error: a sequence one base away is much more abundant. V and J are TRBV6-9 and TRBJ2-3; D unresolved. CDR1 is MNHGY and CDR2 is SVAAGI in the germline V gene. CDR3 length: 14 amino acids. V lost 3 bases, J lost 4 bases, and 11 bases lay in between. CDR3 sequence: CASSYTYRSDTQYF. As DNA, the CDR3 is TGTGCCAGCAGTTACACGTATCGTTCAGATACGCAGTATTTT.

This chain joins TRBV19 and TRBJ2-2; D is undetermined. The CDR3 consists of 14 residues. Germline V CDR1 and CDR2: LNHDA, SQIVND (reference sequence). Trimming cost V 3 bases and J 6 bases, with 11 bases left between them. The CDR3, as DNA: TGTGCCAGTAGTATCCTCGGTTTTTCCGGGGAGCTGTTTTTT. Translation gives CASSILGFSGELFF.

The V gene is TRBV5-1, the J gene TRBJ2-1; TRBD2 matches at 8 bases. Germline-derived CDR1 and CDR2 are SGHRS and YFSETQ. Trimming removed 7 bases from V and 0 bases from J; junction bases left unmatched: 3. This CDR3 comprises 14 residues. CDR3 DNA sequence: TGCGCCAGCGGCGGGGGGACCTCCTACAATGAGCAGTTCTTC. Translated, it gives CASGGGTSYNEQFF.

This sequence joins TRBV19 and TRBJ1-2; TRBD1 is a possible D gene (6 bases). This CDR3 has 14 amino acids. Germline V gives CDR1 LNHDA, CDR2 SQIVND (reference sequence). Trimming removed 1 base at V and 5 bases at J, with 11 bases between. As DNA, the CDR3 is TGTGCCAGTAGTATAGGGGACACGTCTTATGGCTACACCTTC. Its protein is CASSIGDTSYGYTF.

This clonotype was seen at least ten times. This chain uses TRBV12-3 or TRBV12-4 with TRBJ2-7; TRBD1 agrees at 11 bases. CDR3 length equals 15 residues. V was clipped by 1 base and J by 6 bases; unmatched bases: 5. CDR3 nucleotides: TGTGCCAGCAGTTTAGGCGGGACAGGGGGTTTCGAGCAGTACTTC. It is translated as CASSLGGTGGFEQYF.

This clonotype has at least ten counts. The rearrangement links TRBV27 to TRBJ2-7; 9 bases agree with TRBD1. The length of the CDR3 is 14 residues. CDR1 and CDR2 (germline): MNHEY, SMNVEV (reference sequence). Trimming removed 8 bases from V and 1 base from J; junction bases left unmatched: 6. In DNA, the CDR3 is TGTGCCAGCGGTAAGACAGGGGGATCCTACGAGCAGTACTTC. It encodes CASGKTGGSYEQYF.

This clonotype was observed once. The chain employs TRBV30 and TRBJ2-3; 11 nucleotides line up with TRBD1. Germline trimming cut 4 bases from V and 2 bases from J; bases unmatched to any gene: 8. Germline values: CDR1 GTSNPN, CDR2 SVGIG (reference sequence). CDR3 length equals 16 residues. The DNA of the CDR3 is TGTGCCTGGACCACCGGGACAGGGGGACCCACAGATACGCAGTATTTT. Encoded protein: CAWTTGTGGPTDTQYF.